One sample yielded the 26 T cell receptor beta chains listed below, sequenced in a study of T cells in Graves' hyperthyroidism and ophthalmopathy. The TCR beta CDR3 regions underwent amplification using RNA transcripts as the source. First-round RT-PCR with HTBI primers amplified the TCR CDR3 region. TCRdb recomputed calls from the multiplex PCR reads with MiXCR, one row per CDR3 protein. The sample yields about 380,000 distinct CDR3 sequences, 15% to 20% seen once. The sample taken for sequencing was blood. The source is a man in his late teens or twenties with Graves' ophthalmopathy.

Many counts were recorded for this clonotype. This chain uses TRBV2 with TRBJ2-7; 7 nucleotides agree with TRBD2. Germline V gene data show CDR1 as SNHLY and CDR2 as FYNNEI. CDR3 size: 12 residues. The ends lost 8 bases at V and 5 bases at J; junction bases unmatched: 6. CDR3 nucleotide sequence: TGTGCCAGCGGGGGTCGGGGGGACGAGCAGTACTTC. Translating it yields CASGGRGDEQYF.

This clonotype was counted ten times or more. V gene TRBV6-1 combines with J gene TRBJ2-3; D tentatively fits TRBD1 or TRBD2 (7 bases each). The V gene's germline CDR1 is MNHNS and CDR2 SASEGT. CDR3 length: 16 residues. Trimming stripped 5 bases from V and 2 bases from J, with 17 bases between. The CDR3 here is CASSPQGGLFTDTQYF. CDR3 sequence (DNA): TGTGCCAGCAGTCCTCAGGGGGGGCTATTCACAGATACGCAGTATTTT.

The sample holds many counts of this clonotype. The chain is built from TRBV5-1 and TRBJ2-7; 8 bases are shared with TRBD1. V shed 3 bases, J shed 6 bases, and the junction held 5 bases outside the gene matches. The germline V gene has CDR1 SGHRS and CDR2 YFSETQ. This CDR3 contains 13 residues. The CDR3 DNA is TGCGCCAGCAGCTGGGGACAGGATAGCGAGCAGTACTTC. Protein: CASSWGQDSEQYF.

The rearrangement links TRBV5-1 to TRBJ1-1; tentative D call: TRBD1 (6 bases). In germline, CDR1 is SGHRS, CDR2 YFSETQ. V gave up 0 bases and J gave up 4 bases, with 16 bases separating them. There are 16 residues in the CDR3. The chain's CDR3 is CASSLEGPSRGTEAFF. CDR3 bases: TGCGCCAGCAGCTTGGAAGGGCCTAGCAGGGGCACTGAAGCTTTCTTT.

This clonotype was recorded a few times. The chain carries TRBV7-9 and TRBJ1-2; the match to TRBD1 covers 8 bases. This CDR3 is built from 17 residues. CDR1 is SEHNR and CDR2 is FQNEAQ in the germline V gene (reference sequence). V trimming: 3 bases; J trimming: 4 bases; junction bases outside the gene matches: 13. Here the CDR3 DNA reads TGTGCCAGCAGCTTGCGTACAGGGGGGGATACCTTCTATGGCTACACCTTC. It translates to CASSLRTGGDTFYGYTF.

This clonotype appeared many times. The chain recombines TRBV9 with TRBJ2-3, with D possibly being TRBD2 (5 bases). The germline V and J ends were trimmed by 3 bases and 1 base, with 9 bases remaining between them. CDR1 SGDLS and CDR2 YYNGEE come from the germline V gene. The CDR3 is 14 residues long. In DNA, the CDR3 is TGTGCCAGCAGCGGTATGGAGGGCACAGATACGCAGTATTTT. Its protein product is CASSGMEGTDTQYF.

This clonotype occurred a few times. The CDR3 reads CATSISPTDTQYF. The CDR3 nucleotides are TGTGCCACCAGCATAAGTCCCACAGATACGCAGTATTTT. The chain employs TRBV15 and TRBJ2-3; D gene uncertain. The V gene lost 4 bases and the J gene lost 2 bases, with 7 bases spanning the gap. The CDR3 has 13 residues. CDR1 is LNHNV, CDR2 YYDKDF, per germline (reference sequence).

Regarding this clonotype: A much larger clone sits a single nucleotide away, making a read error possible. The chain recombines TRBV7-2 with TRBJ1-2, with no clear D. The V end lost 7 bases, the J end lost 10 bases, and 13 bases lay between the germline ends. The CDR3 is 11 amino acids. CDR1 SGHTA and CDR2 FQGNSA come from the germline V gene. The CDR3 coding sequence is TGTGCCAGCAACTCCCCTGGGATCTACACCTTC. Its translation is CASNSPGIYTF.

The chain uses TRBV10-1 and TRBJ2-7; 7 nucleotides align to TRBD1. Trimming cost V 10 bases and J 2 bases; bases outside gene matches: 5. The CDR3 sequence is 12 residues long. Looked up from germline, CDR1 is WNHNN and CDR2 is SYGVQD (reference sequence). CDR3 nucleotides: TGCGCCACCTCAACAGGGGCCTACGAGCAGTACTTC. Translation gives CATSTGAYEQYF.

This clonotype was picked up many times. The CDR3 protein is CASSATSGEEETQYF. In nucleotides, the CDR3 is TGTGCCAGCAGCGCCACTAGCGGGGAGGAGGAGACCCAGTACTTC. The chain links TRBV11-2 to TRBJ2-5, with TRBD2 identical over 10 bases. V was pared by 5 bases and J by 5 bases, with 8 bases of the junction left unmatched. In germline, CDR1 is SGHAT, CDR2 FQNNGV. This CDR3 region has 15 residues.

This clonotype was recorded many times. The rearrangement joins TRBV6-2 or TRBV6-3 to TRBJ2-5; D gene unclear. Germline CDR1 and CDR2: MNHEY and SVGEGT. The CDR3 sequence is 16 residues long. The V end lost 0 bases, the J end lost 5 bases, and 16 bases lay between the germline ends. For the CDR3, the DNA is TGTGCCAGCAGTTACTCGAGCTGGTTACTCGGGGAGACCCAGTACTTC. The encoded protein is CASSYSSWLLGETQYF.

The sample holds one count of this clonotype. This may stem from a read error, because a much larger clone lies one nucleotide away. This chain joins TRBV3-1 and TRBJ2-5; D unclear. Per the germline V gene, CDR1 is LGHDT and CDR2 is YNNKEL (reference sequence). Trimming shortened V by 2 bases and J by 7 bases, and 14 bases separated the two germline ends. The CDR3 runs 14 residues. This CDR3 reads CASSQTHGPGTQYF. The CDR3 DNA reads TGTGCCAGCAGCCAAACTCACGGGCCCGGGACCCAGTACTTC.

This chain uses TRBV11-2 with TRBJ2-5; maybe TRBD2 (5 bases). The V gene's germline CDR1 is SGHAT and CDR2 FQNNGV. The CDR3 covers 14 residues. V lost 2 bases and J lost 2, with 9 bases in between. In DNA form, the CDR3 reads TGTGCCAGCAGCTTATTCCGGGGTCAAGAGACCCAGTACTTC. It encodes CASSLFRGQETQYF.

The V and J genes are TRBV6-2 or TRBV6-3 and TRBJ2-3, with D perhaps matching TRBD2 (5 bases). The CDR3 totals 15 residues. Germline V gene sequence: CDR1 MNHEY, CDR2 SVGEGT. The V end lost 2 bases, the J end lost 0 bases, and 9 bases lay between the germline ends. CDR3 amino acids: CASSYMGSSTDTQYF. In nucleotides, the CDR3 is TGTGCCAGCAGTTACATGGGGAGTAGCACAGATACGCAGTATTTT.

This clonotype has ten or more counts. The V call is TRBV2, the J call TRBJ1-6; 8 bases fit TRBD1. Looked up from germline, CDR1 is SNHLY and CDR2 is FYNNEI. The CDR3 runs 14 residues. After removal of 5 bases from V and 9 bases from J, the junction contained 6 bases not matched to a gene. CDR3 in DNA: TGTGCCAGCAGTAACGGACAGGGTGCTTCACCCCTCCACTTT. This gives the protein CASSNGQGASPLHF.

This clonotype showed up many times. The chain is built from TRBV6-1 and TRBJ2-5; 8 nucleotides agree with TRBD2. Germline V lookup: CDR1 MNHNS, CDR2 SASEGT. The ends lost 6 bases at V and 5 bases at J; junction bases unmatched: 2. The length of the CDR3 is 12 residues. The CDR3 DNA sequence: TGTGCCAGCAGCGGGGGGGGCGAGACCCAGTACTTC. Amino acid sequence: CASSGGGETQYF.

The V gene is TRBV7-6, the J gene TRBJ1-4, with TRBD1 matching over 7 bases. The CDR3 has 16 amino acids. In germline, CDR1 is SGHVS, CDR2 FNYEAQ. V lost 3 bases to trimming and J lost 2 bases; unmatched junction nucleotides: 6. This chain's CDR3 is CASSFLGGQTNEKLFF. CDR3 sequence (DNA): TGTGCCAGCAGCTTTCTAGGGGGCCAGACTAATGAAAAACTGTTTTTT.

This clonotype was recorded at least ten times. The chain links TRBV7-9 to TRBJ2-1; 13 bases are shared with TRBD2. V lost 5 bases and J lost 9; bases outside the gene matches: 7. Germline loops: CDR1 SEHNR, CDR2 FQNEAQ (reference sequence). The CDR3 spans 15 residues. The CDR3 nucleotides read TGTGCCAGCAGCCAGACTAGCGGGGGGCGGGGTGAGCAGTTCTTC. Its translation is CASSQTSGGRGEQFF.

This clonotype came up many times. The genes are TRBV12-3 or TRBV12-4 and TRBJ2-1, with 9 positions matching TRBD1. The CDR3 consists of 15 residues. V lost 5 bases to trimming and J lost 1 base; unmatched junction nucleotides: 3. CDR3 in DNA: TGTGCCAGCAGTCCGGGACAGGGATCCTACAATGAGCAGTTCTTC. Amino acid sequence: CASSPGQGSYNEQFF.

This clonotype has just a few counts. Here the CDR3 DNA reads TGCGCCAGCAGCCAGAGACTAGCGGGGGGGCCGGATGAGCAGTTCTTC. As protein: CASSQRLAGGPDEQFF. The chain uses TRBV4-1 and TRBJ2-1; 14 bases map to TRBD2. The CDR3 is made up of 16 amino acids. The ends lost 3 bases at V and 8 bases at J; junction bases unmatched: 6. CDR1 and CDR2 from the germline V gene are MGHRA and YSYEKL.

J is TRBJ1-4 and V is TRBV28; D might be TRBD1 (5 bases). In germline, CDR1 is MDHEN, CDR2 SYDVKM. The V end was cut by 6 bases, the J end by 0 bases, with 23 bases between. The CDR3 has 19 amino acids. CDR3 DNA: TGTGCCAGCAGGGGAGCCGGGGCTCAATCCATAGCAACTAATGAAAAACTGTTTTTT. It translates to CASRGAGAQSIATNEKLFF.

This clonotype was counted between two and nine times. The chain joins TRBV4-1 to TRBJ2-2, with 8 bases aligning to TRBD2. The CDR3 is 15 residues long. Per the germline V gene, CDR1 is MGHRA and CDR2 is YSYEKL. Unmatched junction bases numbered 0, after V lost 2 bases and J lost 1 base. CDR3 sequence: CASSQSGGNTGELFF. As DNA, the CDR3 is TGCGCCAGCAGCCAAAGCGGGGGGAACACCGGGGAGCTGTTTTTT.

This clonotype was counted at least ten times. The rearrangement joins TRBV29-1 to TRBJ2-3, with D maybe TRBD1 (5 bases). The CDR3 loop spans 14 amino acids. V lost 7 bases to trimming and J lost 2 bases, with 16 bases between them. Per germline, CDR1 SQVTM and CDR2 ANQGSEA. CDR3 coding DNA: TGCAGCGCTCAACAGGATACCAACACAGATACGCAGTATTTT. It translates to CSAQQDTNTDTQYF.

The V gene is TRBV27, the J gene TRBJ2-7, with 15 bases lining up with TRBD2. This CDR3 contains 16 residues. The J segment lost 7 bases and the V segment lost 5 bases, leaving 9 bases of the junction unmatched. Germline CDR1 and CDR2: MNHEY and SMNVEV (reference sequence). This CDR3 is CASSPRTSGGAAEQYF. In DNA, the CDR3 is TGTGCCAGCAGTCCGCGGACTAGCGGGGGGGCAGCTGAGCAGTACTTC.

This clonotype appeared a single time. The rearrangement joins TRBV10-3 to TRBJ2-6; D not resolved. This CDR3 region has 16 residues. The V gene's germline CDR1 is ENHRY and CDR2 SYGVKD. Trimming stripped 4 bases from V and 0 bases from J, with 10 bases between. CDR3 DNA sequence: TGTGCCATCAGTGTGTCGTGGGGCTCTGGGGCCAACGTCCTGACTTTC. It encodes CAISVSWGSGANVLTF.

This clonotype was found a few times. V is TRBV12-3 or TRBV12-4 and J is TRBJ2-3; 11 bases align to TRBD1. The CDR3 consists of 14 residues. V gave up 6 bases and J gave up 4 bases; unmatched junction bases: 3. As DNA, the CDR3 is TGTGCCAGCAGCAGGACAGGGGGCCCAGATACGCAGTATTTT. Translating it yields CASSRTGGPDTQYF.